These 9 T cell receptor beta chains share one sample of origin, sequenced in a study of cytomegalovirus exposure and HLA in healthy donors. Amplification used 60 Vbeta primers and 13 Jbeta primers. Profiled with immunoSEQ multiplex PCR; TCRdb holds only in-frame clones, not every one. The data hold around 160,000 clones, with approximately 80% observed a single time. Sequenced input: PBMCs. Receptors originate from a man aged 50 to 60 in good health and CMV-seropositive.

This clone was picked up one time. The chain links TRBV10-2 to TRBJ2-1, with a tentative D call TRBD2 (7 bases). Trimming left V 5 bases short and J 7 bases short, with 21 bases between. This CDR3 is built from 16 residues. The germline CDR1 and CDR2 sequences are WSHSY and SAAADI. The CDR3 coding sequence is TGCGCCAGCAGTCCTAATGTCGGGGGGCCGAGTAATGAGCAGTTCTTC. It yields the protein CASSPNVGGPSNEQFF.

The table lists this clone with a few counts. The chain's CDR3 is CASSLPDREGIQYF. The CDR3 nucleotides are TGCGCCAGCAGCTTGCCAGACCGTGAGGGCATTCAGTACTTC. The rearrangement joins TRBV5-1 to TRBJ2-4, with D tentatively TRBD2 (5 bases). V lost 1 base and J lost 9, with 14 bases in between. The CDR3 runs 14 residues. The germline V gene encodes CDR1 SGHRS and CDR2 YFSETQ.

With respect to this clone: At one of its ends the junction is not consistent with the germline gene, which may arise from a read error. V usage is TRBV2 and J usage is TRBJ1-1; weak D call: TRBD1 (5 bases). This CDR3 is built from 14 residues. Germline V gene lookup returns CDR1 SNHLY and CDR2 FYNNEI. The CDR3 region is CVSSPLRQGSEAFF. The CDR3 DNA sequence: TGTGTCAGCAGTCCGCTTCGTCAGGGAAGTGAAGCTTTCTTT. The variable domain in full, completed from reference TRBV2 and TRBJ1-1, reads EPEVTQTPSHQVTQMGQEVILRCVPISNHLYFYWYRQILGQKVEFLVSFYNNEISEKSEIFDDQFSVERPDGSNFTLKIRSTKLEDSAMYFCVSSPLRQGSEAFFGQGTRLTVV.

The rearrangement joins TRBV6-1 to TRBJ1-1; 7 bases align to TRBD1. The germline V gene has CDR1 MNHNS and CDR2 SASEGT. The CDR3 runs 14 residues. The ends lost 2 bases at V and 5 bases at J; junction bases unmatched: 5. This CDR3 is CASSERAGGTEAFF. The CDR3 coding sequence is TGTGCCAGCAGTGAAAGGGCAGGGGGGACTGAAGCTTTCTTT.

The genes are TRBV5-6 and TRBJ2-3, with TRBD1 identical over 9 bases. Per germline, CDR1 SGHDT and CDR2 YYEEEE. V gave up 1 base and J gave up 2 bases; unmatched junction bases: 2. This CDR3 contains 15 residues. The CDR3 spells CASSLTGGYTDTQYF. The CDR3 nucleotides read TGTGCCAGCAGCTTGACAGGGGGCTACACAGATACGCAGTATTTT.

CDR3 amino acids: CASSTKQLSSYNEQFF. The CDR3 bases are TGTGCCAGTAGTACAAAACAGCTGAGCTCCTACAATGAGCAGTTCTTC. This chain connects TRBV19 to TRBJ2-1; no clear D gene. V gave up 4 bases and J gave up 0 bases, with 13 bases separating them. Looked up from germline, CDR1 is LNHDA and CDR2 is SQIVND (reference sequence). The CDR3 length is 16 residues.

This clone was detected only a few times. This sample also contains other DNA sequences that code for the same CDR3. V usage is TRBV5-1 and J usage is TRBJ1-1; 7 bases agree with TRBD1. The ends lost 4 bases at V and 1 base at J; junction bases unmatched: 7. CDR3 length: 15 amino acids. Germline CDR1 reads SGHRS; CDR2 reads YFSETQ. The CDR3 bases are TGCGCCAGCAGCAGATACAGGGGACCGAACACTGAAGCTTTCTTT. Translating gives CASSRYRGPNTEAFF.

This chain connects TRBV5-4 to TRBJ2-7; D may be TRBD1 (7 bases). In germline, CDR1 is SGHNT, CDR2 YYREEE (reference sequence). Trimming pared 6 bases from V and 3 bases from J, leaving 16 bases between. The CDR3 covers 14 residues. The chain's CDR3 is CASTRQGGFYEQYF. In nucleotides, the CDR3 is TGTGCCAGCACCCGACAGGGAGGTTTCTACGAGCAGTACTTC.

This clone was picked up a small number of times. The chain has TRBV23-1 and TRBJ1-1; 7 nucleotides agree with TRBD1. TRBV23-1 is classed as an ORF, of uncertain function. The V and J ends lost 6 bases and 4 bases, in that order; junction bases with no gene match: 8. The CDR3 is 14 residues long. The CDR3 spells CASSPIRGSTEAFF. The DNA for the CDR3 is TGCGCCAGCAGCCCGATCAGGGGGAGCACTGAAGCTTTCTTT.